The clone carrying this TCR beta chain was observed at least ten times. The germline V gene encodes CDR1 KGHDR and CDR2 SFDVKD. The CDR3 runs 16 residues. V shed 0 bases, J shed 0 bases, and the junction held 1 base outside the gene matches. The data derive from a study of T-cell reconstitution after alpha-beta-depleted transplantation in children. Preparation of the TCRbeta library used unique molecular identifiers. TCRdb passed the PCR reads through MiXCR, listing each CDR3 protein once. Of more than 200,000 distinct CDR3 sequences listed, about a quarter are singletons. The chain combines TRBV24-1 with TRBJ2-1; TRBD1 agrees at 7 bases. This sequence was found in a girl aged 2 to 9 with Fanconi anemia, due to receive a stem cell transplant. Sequenced material: PBMCs, taken before TCRalphabeta/CD19-depleted stem cell transplant. This CDR3 reads CATSDLKGASYNEQFF. CDR3 coding DNA: TGTGCCACCAGTGATTTGAAGGGGGCCTCCTACAATGAGCAGTTCTTC.